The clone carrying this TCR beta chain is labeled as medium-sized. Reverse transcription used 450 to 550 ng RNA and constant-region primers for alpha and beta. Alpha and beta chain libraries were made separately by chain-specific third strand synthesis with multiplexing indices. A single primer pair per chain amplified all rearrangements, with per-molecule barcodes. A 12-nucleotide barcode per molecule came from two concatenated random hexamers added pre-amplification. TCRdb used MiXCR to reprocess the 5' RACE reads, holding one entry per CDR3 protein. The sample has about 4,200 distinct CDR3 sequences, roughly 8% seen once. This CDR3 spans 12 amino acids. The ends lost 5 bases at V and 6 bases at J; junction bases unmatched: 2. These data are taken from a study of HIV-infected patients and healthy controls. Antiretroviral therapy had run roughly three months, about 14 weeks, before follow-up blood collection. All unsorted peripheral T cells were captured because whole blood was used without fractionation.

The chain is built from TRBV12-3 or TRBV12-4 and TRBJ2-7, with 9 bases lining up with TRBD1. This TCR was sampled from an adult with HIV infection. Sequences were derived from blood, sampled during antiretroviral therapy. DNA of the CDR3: TGTGCCAGCAGTGGGACAGGGTCCGAGCAGTACTTC. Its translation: CASSGTGSEQYF.